This TCR beta chain is from a study of T cells in Graves' hyperthyroidism and ophthalmopathy. This clonotype occurred many times. What it binds is unknown. Findings and limits, study-wide: Most expanded thyroid clonotypes above 0.001 recurred in blood. Ophthalmopathy prediction by the model preceded onset by a median approximately six months.

TCR beta CDR3 sequences were amplified from RNA transcripts. HTBI primers were employed in a first-round RT-PCR of the TCR CDR3. MiXCR, run by TCRdb on the multiplex PCR reads, gives a single entry per CDR3 protein. The repertoire consists of hundreds of thousands of distinct CDR3 sequences, with 16% occurring once and the leading ten covering about 29%. Uncontrolled infection, other autoimmune disease, pregnancy and lactation each barred patients from inclusion. This sequence originates from a young woman with Graves' ophthalmopathy. Sequencing used blood.

CDR3 nucleotide sequence: TGTGCCAGCAGTTATCTAGCGGGATCGGAGACCCAGTACTTC. Amino acid sequence: CASSYLAGSETQYF. This sequence joins TRBV6-1 and TRBJ2-5; TRBD2 aligns across 9 bases. V was pared by 5 bases and J by 5 bases, with 6 bases of the junction left unmatched. The CDR3 is made up of 14 amino acids. CDR1 and CDR2 (germline): MNHNS, SASEGT.